This T cell receptor (beta chain) was sequenced during a study of T cell repertoires in cytomegalovirus infection. Whole-study context: Well-studied HLA-B-restricted epitopes and recently identified HLA-C-restricted epitopes of CMV were both used in the study. Carrying CMV and the relevant HLA type showed in public TCR beta signatures. Broader study findings: The cumulative frequency of public TCR beta families identified carriers of CMV plus the relevant HLA. HLA-C-restricted, CMV-specific TCR beta clonotypes were dominant ex vivo.

As concerns this clonotype: Its specificity is not known. One junction end does not reproduce the germline sequence, and a read error may be involved.

TCRdb re-analysed the reads in MiXCR, keeping a single row per CDR3 protein. The table includes 830,000 or so distinct CDR3 sequences, over 25% detected once. The sample in question was cultured CD8+ T cells from PBMCs, obtained from culture after CMV antigen stimulation. This receptor was obtained from a human donor in good health (CMV status not recorded). Some clones in this sample may be carry-over from other donors' samples.

The DNA for the CDR3 is TGTGCCAGTAGTATAGGAGGGCAGTTGTCTTTC. Residues: CASSIGGQLSF. The chain is built from TRBV19 and TRBJ2-6; D may be TRBD2 (5 bases). Germline V CDR1 and CDR2: LNHDA, SQIVND (reference sequence). CDR3 size: 11 residues.